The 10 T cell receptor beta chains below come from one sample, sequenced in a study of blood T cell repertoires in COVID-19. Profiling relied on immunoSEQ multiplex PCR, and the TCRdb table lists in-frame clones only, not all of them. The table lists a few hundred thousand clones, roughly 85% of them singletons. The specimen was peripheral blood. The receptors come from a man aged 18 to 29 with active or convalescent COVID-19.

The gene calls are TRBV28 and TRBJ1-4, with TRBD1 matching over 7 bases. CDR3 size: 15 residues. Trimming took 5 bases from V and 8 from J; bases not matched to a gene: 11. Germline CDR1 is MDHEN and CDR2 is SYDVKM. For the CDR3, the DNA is TGTGCCAGCAGTATATTACAGGGGTCGGGGGAAAAACTGTTTTTT. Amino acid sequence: CASSILQGSGEKLFF.

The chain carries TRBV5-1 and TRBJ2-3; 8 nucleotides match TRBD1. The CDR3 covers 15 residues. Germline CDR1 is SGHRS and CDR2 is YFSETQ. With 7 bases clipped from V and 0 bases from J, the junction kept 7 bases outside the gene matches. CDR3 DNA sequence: TGCGCCAGCCTTCCAGGGGGCATTAGCACAGATACGCAGTATTTT. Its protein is CASLPGGISTDTQYF.

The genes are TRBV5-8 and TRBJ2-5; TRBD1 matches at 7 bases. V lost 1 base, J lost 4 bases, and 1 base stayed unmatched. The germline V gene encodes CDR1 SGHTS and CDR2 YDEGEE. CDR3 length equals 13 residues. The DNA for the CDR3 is TGTGCCAGCAGCTTGTCAGGGGGAGAGACCCAGTACTTC. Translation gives CASSLSGGETQYF.

CDR3 loop: CATSGGSGNEQFF. The CDR3 coding sequence is TGTGCCACCAGTGGTGGTAGCGGGAACGAGCAGTTCTTC. This chain connects TRBV24-1 to TRBJ2-1; 8 bases match TRBD2. The CDR3 consists of 13 residues. CDR1 is KGHDR, CDR2 SFDVKD, per germline. The trim removed 5 bases at V and 10 bases at J, leaving 6 bases unmatched.

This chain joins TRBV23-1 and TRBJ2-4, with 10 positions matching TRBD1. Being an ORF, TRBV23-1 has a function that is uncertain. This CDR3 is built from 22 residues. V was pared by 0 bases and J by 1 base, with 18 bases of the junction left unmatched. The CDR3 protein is CASSQSVNTGTGALGAKNIQYF. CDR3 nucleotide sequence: TGCGCCAGCAGTCAATCGGTTAACACCGGGACAGGGGCTCTTGGTGCCAAAAACATTCAGTACTTC.

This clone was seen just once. The CDR3 sequence: CASSLALGTGDGNTF. The CDR3 nucleotides are TGTGCCAGCAGCTTGGCATTAGGGACAGGGGATGGAAACACCTTC. The chain links TRBV5-8 to TRBJ1-2; 10 bases fit TRBD1. CDR3 length: 15 amino acids. Germline-derived CDR1 and CDR2 are SGHTS and YDEGEE. V was pared by 0 bases and J by 12 bases, with 11 bases of the junction left unmatched. The variable domain in full, completed from reference TRBV5-8 and TRBJ1-2, reads EAGVTQSPTHLIKTRGQQATLRCSPISGHTSVYWYQQALGLGLQFLLWYDEGEERNRGNFPPRFSGRQFPNYSSELNVNALELEDSALYLCASSLALGTGDGNTFGSGTRLTVV.

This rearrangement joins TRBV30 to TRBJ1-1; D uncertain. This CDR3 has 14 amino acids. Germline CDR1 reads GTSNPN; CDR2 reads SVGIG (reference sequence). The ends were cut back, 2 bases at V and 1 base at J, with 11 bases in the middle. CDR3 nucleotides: TGTGCCTGGAGTCTGGCGGGAAAGAACACTGAAGCTTTCTTT. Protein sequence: CAWSLAGKNTEAFF.

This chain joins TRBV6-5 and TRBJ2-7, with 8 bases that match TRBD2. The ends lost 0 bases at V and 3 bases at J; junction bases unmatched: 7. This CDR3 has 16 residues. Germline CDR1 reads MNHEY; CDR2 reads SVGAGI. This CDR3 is CASSYSTGGRGYEQYF. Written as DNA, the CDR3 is TGTGCCAGCAGTTACTCGACGGGGGGGCGCGGCTACGAGCAGTACTTC.

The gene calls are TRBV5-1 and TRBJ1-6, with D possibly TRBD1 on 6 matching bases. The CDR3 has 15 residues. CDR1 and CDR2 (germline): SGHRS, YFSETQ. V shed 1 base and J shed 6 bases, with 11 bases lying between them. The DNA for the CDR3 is TGCGCCAGCAGCTTGCAGGGGCCGGGTAATTCACCCCTCCACTTT. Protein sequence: CASSLQGPGNSPLHF.

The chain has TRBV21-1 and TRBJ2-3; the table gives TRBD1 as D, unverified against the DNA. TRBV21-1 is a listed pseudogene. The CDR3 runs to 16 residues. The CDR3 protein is CASSKLGRCSTDTQYF. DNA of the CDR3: TGTGCCAGCAGCAAATTGGGGCGATGTTCCACAGATACGCAGTATTTT.